Each of the 2 T cell receptor beta chains below was sequenced from the same sample in a study of T cell repertoires in cytomegalovirus infection. MiXCR, applied by TCRdb to the reads, yields one record per CDR3 protein. The sample includes roughly 300,000 distinct CDR3 sequences, roughly 9.5% of them seen just once. The specimen sequenced was PBMCs. All receptors come from a human donor in good health (CMV status not recorded). Some clones in this sample may be carry-over from other donors' samples.

This chain joins TRBV28 and TRBJ2-3, with TRBD1 matching 7 bases. V was pared by 7 bases and J by 6 bases, with 4 bases of the junction left unmatched. The CDR3 loop spans 12 amino acids. The germline V gene encodes CDR1 MDHEN and CDR2 SYDVKM. CDR3 in DNA: TGTGCCAGCACCCAGGGGGTTGATACGCAGTATTTT. Translated, it gives CASTQGVDTQYF. The variable domain in full, completed from reference TRBV28 and TRBJ2-3, reads DVKVTQSSRYLVKRTGEKVFLECVQDMDHENMFWYRQDPGLGLRLIYFSYDVKMKEKGDIPEGYSVSREKKERFSLILESASTNQTSMYLCASTQGVDTQYFGPGTRLTVL.

The rearrangement links TRBV7-9 to TRBJ1-6; the match to TRBD1 covers 7 bases. In germline, CDR1 is SEHNR, CDR2 FQNEAQ (reference sequence). V dropped 5 bases and J dropped 14; count of bases not matched to a gene: 15. The CDR3 has 15 amino acids. The CDR3 DNA reads as TGTGCCAGCAGCCGAGCCGGGACAGCCAGTTTCACCCTCCACTTT. This codes for CASSRAGTASFTLHF.